These T cell receptor beta chains were read from a single sample in a study of cytomegalovirus exposure and HLA in healthy donors. TCRdb keeps only in-frame clones here, not all; method: immunoSEQ multiplex PCR. The sample holds about 280,000 clones, roughly 90% seen once. Sequenced input: PBMCs. These receptors originate from a woman under 30 in good health and CMV-seronegative. Both conserved end residues are part of each CDR3. Each record gives: clone size, CDR3 length, J gene, D gene, V gene, CDR3 DNA, CDR3 protein. D genes are given only for firm matches. The size of a clone is reported for some rows only, either as once, few or many, or as a class for expanded clones.

NA	14	TRBJ2-7	NA	TRBV6-5	TGTGCCAGCAGTACGGGGGAGTCCCGATACGAGCAGTACTTC	CASSTGESRYEQYF
NA	13	TRBJ1-2	NA	TRBV29-1	TGCAGCGTTGCAAGTGGAGATAACTATGGCTACACCTTC	CSVASGDNYGYTF
NA	15	TRBJ2-1	NA	TRBV19	TGTGCCAGTAGTGACCGGGACGGTGGAGGGCATGAGCAGTTCTTC	CASSDRDGGGHEQFF
NA	18	TRBJ2-1	NA	TRBV5-1	TGCGCCAGCAGCTTGGTAGGTGGTGTGGGGAGCTCCTACAATGAGCAGTTCTTC	CASSLVGGVGSSYNEQFF
NA	14	TRBJ2-3	TRBD2	TRBV10-2	TGCGCCACCTGGACTAGCGGGAGCACAGATACGCAGTATTTT	CATWTSGSTDTQYF
few	13	TRBJ1-2	NA	TRBV6-5	TGTGCCAGCAGCACCGCCGACAGGAACGGCTACACCTTC	CASSTADRNGYTF
NA	15	TRBJ2-7	NA	TRBV27	TGTGCCAGCAGCAGACGATACAGGGAGACCTACGAGCAGTACTTC	CASSRRYRETYEQYF
NA	13	TRBJ2-7	TRBD1	TRBV27	TGTGCCAGCAGCCGGACAGGGGATCGCGAGCAGTACTTC	CASSRTGDREQYF
NA	17	TRBJ2-1	TRBD2	TRBV15	TGTGCCACCAGCAGAGATCGGGGACTAGCGGGTCAAAATGAGCAGTTCTTC	CATSRDRGLAGQNEQFF
NA	16	TRBJ2-1	TRBD1	TRBV29-1	TGCAGCGCCACTAGGGGGGACAGGGGGCTCCTCAATGAGCAGTTCTTC	CSATRGDRGLLNEQFF